The clone carrying this T cell receptor beta chain was observed many times. Germline values: CDR1 MNHNS, CDR2 SASEGT. This CDR3 comprises 15 residues. Trimming removed 2 bases from V and 6 bases from J, with 14 bases in between. These data come from a study of response to subunit inactivated influenza vaccine. A single record per CDR3 protein comes from TCRdb applying MiXCR to the RT-PCR reads. Of 500,000 to 600,000 distinct CDR3 sequences in the sample, approximately 11% were seen once. These records were also assigned to another study, of T cells expressing NK-cell markers. From that report: Production of TCR beta cDNA relied on 5'RACE template switching with UMIs. TCR beta repertoires came from sorted CD3+CD56+NKG2C+, CD3+CD56+NKG2C- and CD3+CD56-NKG2C+ T cells.

This sequence joins TRBV6-1 and TRBJ1-5, with D possibly matching TRBD1 (6 bases). The specimen was PBMCs from blood, collected on the day of vaccination. The source of this sequence is a man in his forties or fifties who received an inactivated influenza vaccine. CDR3 sequence reads: CASSELSRGFQPQHF. Here the CDR3 DNA reads TGTGCCAGCAGTGAATTGTCGAGGGGGTTTCAGCCCCAGCATTTT.